This T cell receptor beta chain was profiled in a study of blood T cell repertoires in COVID-19 (dated by TCRdb to about 2020). For the wider study: Samples covering the acute and convalescent phases of COVID-19 were provided by collaborators in the United States, Italy and Spain. The prospective study material was composed of cDNA or gDNA derived from T cells, B-cell-depleted T cells, or PBMCs. Deeply sampled blood TCRbeta repertoires from subjects exposed to, actively infected with, or recovered from COVID-19 were included in the dataset. Sample metadata almost always included a de-identified subject ID, COVID-19 status, age in years and sex. The samples were drawn from the first 160 participants of the ongoing ImmuneRACE study and from some 1,300 subjects provided by 6 global collaborators. Where available, HLA class I and class II types were obtained from metadata supplied by the sample provider rather than from assay-based typing. A freely available public database, intended as a resource for researchers studying the immune response to SARS-CoV-2, is where the repertoires were released.

TCRbeta CDR3 regions were amplified from genomic DNA by means of the immunoSEQ Assay, a bias-controlled multiplex PCR. Concerning the study's data processing: The number of nucleated cells in each sample was estimated by amplification of reference gene primers within the assay. To quantify the absolute abundance of each unique TCRbeta CDR3 rearrangement, sequence reads were collapsed and filtered. For each sample, productive Simpson clonality was calculated as the square root of Simpson's diversity index over productive rearrangements. Imported from immuneACCESS, the table was reduced by TCRdb to in-frame sequences with V and J called. These copies leave out some clones; in studies compared against another copy, an unresolved V gene accounts for under half, and the cause of the remainder is not known. Clonal size and the V and J genes are those of that table, whereas D and trimming came from the DNA. Here the sample has about 320,000 clones; about 85% occur a single time. Jointly, the top ten make up under 6.5% of the sample.

Participants in the prospective study were enrolled through a virtual design, were aged roughly 18 to 100 years, and lived in about two dozen United States geographic areas. Cohort assignment in the prospective study relied on participant-reported clinical history from a screening survey and a study questionnaire. Recovered participants in ImmuneRACE Cohort 3 were defined as having two consecutive negative NP/OP PCR tests, clearance from a healthcare professional, or resolution of symptoms. Mobile phlebotomists in the prospective study collected whole blood, serum and a nasopharyngeal or oropharyngeal swab from every participant. Prospective study participants could optionally give additional blood draws and questionnaires over a roughly two-month period. Before DNA extraction, prospective study blood samples were shipped either frozen or at room temperature. As encoded in the germline V gene, CDR1 is SGDLS while CDR2 is YYNGEE. The CDR3 measures 13 amino acids from cysteine to phenylalanine. Of all the DNA, just the CDR3 is kept, 39 bases in frame from base 1. The junction carries 13 bases between V and J, which are trimmed by 4 bases and 6 bases respectively.

Results the study describes overall, beyond this receptor: The quantity of clinical and demographic metadata differed by source and by participant and was supplied without curation.

As for this clone: Its target antigen remains unknown. No base quality information exists; no much larger clone differs at one position.

This clonotype was obtained from a woman under 40 who had recovered from COVID-19. The sample taken for sequencing was PBMCs or T cells enriched from blood (not recorded which). This chain joins TRBV9 to TRBJ1-2; no D gene can be assigned with confidence. CDR3 loop: CASSSQPMDGYTF. The DNA sequence reads TGTGCCAGCAGCTCCCAACCTATGGATGGCTACACCTTC.